The clone carrying this T cell receptor beta chain was observed once. Libraries were prepared by immunoSEQ multiplex PCR; TCRdb keeps only in-frame clonotypes and omits some of them. The table shows under 350,000 clones, with around 86% occurring only once. CDR3 size: 19 residues. Germline V gene sequence: CDR1 LGHNA, CDR2 YSLEER. The germline V and J ends were trimmed by 0 bases and 0 bases, with 15 bases remaining between them. Participants, about 18 to 100 years old, spanned 25 or so US areas. These data are taken from a study of blood T cell repertoires in COVID-19. At the level of the study: Material from acute and convalescent COVID-19 was sourced from the United States, Italy and Spain.

V gene TRBV4-3 combines with J gene TRBJ1-6, with D uncertain. Source material: PBMCs or T cells enriched from blood (not recorded which). The receptor comes from a woman between 35 and 50 years old with acute COVID-19. CDR3 loop: CASSQEPPTHSSYNSPLHF. CDR3 bases: TGCGCCAGCAGCCAAGAACCCCCCACCCATAGCTCCTATAATTCACCCCTCCACTTT.